A single sample gave rise to the 28 T cell receptor beta chains below, sequenced in a study of blood T cell repertoires in COVID-19. TCRdb's table, derived via immunoSEQ multiplex PCR, lists solely in-frame clones and lacks some. The sample holds 350,000 to 550,000 clones; roughly 91% are singletons and the top ten take roughly 4.3%. Input material: peripheral blood. These receptor sequences come from a woman between 25 and 40 years old with acute or convalescent COVID-19.

The chain links TRBV5-8 to TRBJ1-5; TRBD1 aligns across 8 bases. This CDR3 spans 15 amino acids. Per germline, CDR1 SGHTS and CDR2 YDEGEE. V dropped 0 bases and J dropped 7; count of bases not matched to a gene: 6. CDR3 protein: CASSLVGQGFQPQHF. The CDR3 coding sequence is TGTGCCAGCAGCTTGGTTGGACAGGGTTTCCAGCCCCAGCATTTT.

The chain is built from TRBV11-2 and TRBJ1-3; D is possibly TRBD1 (5 bases). The V gene's germline CDR1 is SGHAT and CDR2 FQNNGV. The CDR3 extends over 14 amino acids. The V end lost 5 bases, the J end lost 2 bases, and 10 bases lay between the germline ends. The CDR3: CASSPRGAGNTIYF. The CDR3 nucleotides are TGTGCCAGCAGCCCACGGGGGGCTGGAAACACCATATATTTT.

The chain has TRBV6-5 and TRBJ2-5, with D possibly TRBD1 on 8 matching bases. The V gene's germline CDR1 is MNHEY and CDR2 SVGAGI. CDR3 length equals 16 residues. V lost 4 bases and J lost 2, with 17 bases in between. Here the CDR3 DNA reads TGTGCCAGCAGTTTCTCCCCACAGGGGGGGCAAGAGACCCAGTACTTC. Translated: CASSFSPQGGQETQYF.

This clone occurred once. V gene TRBV19 combines with J gene TRBJ1-5; D is possibly TRBD1 (5 bases). V lost 3 bases and J 3 bases, leaving 12 bases between the germline ends. Germline V gene lookup returns CDR1 LNHDA and CDR2 SQIVND (reference sequence). The CDR3 consists of 15 residues. CDR3 amino acids: CASSIRSTDNQPQHF. Here the CDR3 DNA reads TGTGCCAGTAGTATTCGCTCGACAGACAATCAGCCCCAGCATTTT.

The chain employs TRBV7-9 and TRBJ1-2, with TRBD1 matching over 10 bases. This CDR3 comprises 15 residues. Trimming took 7 bases from V and 2 from J; bases not matched to a gene: 7. Per germline, CDR1 SEHNR and CDR2 FQNEAQ (reference sequence). DNA of the CDR3: TGTGCCAGCATCAACGGACAGGGGGGGAACTATGGCTACACCTTC. This gives the protein CASINGQGGNYGYTF. The variable domain in full, with the rest retrieved from reference TRBV7-9 and TRBJ1-2, is DTGVSQNPRHKITKRGQNVTFRCDPISEHNRLYWYRQTLGQGPEFLTYFQNEAQLEKSRLLSDRFSAERPKGSFSTLEIQRTEQGDSAMYLCASINGQGGNYGYTFGSGTRLTVV.

V and J are TRBV19 and TRBJ2-3, with TRBD2 as a possible D gene (6 bases). The CDR3 extends over 15 amino acids. Trimming removed 5 bases at V and 8 bases at J, with 20 bases between. Germline CDR1 and CDR2: LNHDA and SQIVND (reference sequence). In DNA, the CDR3 is TGTGCCAGTAGTGCGGGACTCGTAAACCCTACTACGCAGTATTTT. Protein sequence: CASSAGLVNPTTQYF.

The gene calls are TRBV5-8 and TRBJ2-3; TRBD1 might be the D (5 bases). CDR1 is SGHTS and CDR2 is YDEGEE in the germline V gene. With 3 bases removed from V and 1 base from J, the gap between germline ends came to 9 bases. The CDR3 sequence is 14 residues long. CDR3 DNA: TGTGCCAGCAGCTCAGGGTGGGGCACAGATACGCAGTATTTT. Residues: CASSSGWGTDTQYF. The variable domain in full, with the rest retrieved from reference TRBV5-8 and TRBJ2-3, is EAGVTQSPTHLIKTRGQQATLRCSPISGHTSVYWYQQALGLGLQFLLWYDEGEERNRGNFPPRFSGRQFPNYSSELNVNALELEDSALYLCASSSGWGTDTQYFGPGTRLTVL.

The gene calls are TRBV5-8 and TRBJ1-2, with D unclear. This CDR3 has 14 amino acids. V dropped 4 bases and J dropped 4 bases, with 14 bases sitting between them. The V gene's germline CDR1 is SGHTS and CDR2 YDEGEE. DNA for the CDR3: TGTGCCAGCAGCCTCCGCTACTTTCTCTATGGCTACACCTTC. This sequence encodes CASSLRYFLYGYTF.

The chain employs TRBV7-3 and TRBJ2-4; 7 bases fit TRBD2. The ends lost 4 bases at V and 6 bases at J; junction bases unmatched: 3. From germline, CDR1 is SGHTA and CDR2 FQGTGA. The CDR3 is 13 residues long. The CDR3: CASSSGGGNIQYF. In DNA, the CDR3 is TGTGCCAGCAGCTCGGGGGGTGGAAACATTCAGTACTTC.

The chain links TRBV28 to TRBJ2-7, with TRBD1 matching over 7 bases. Germline V CDR1 and CDR2: MDHEN, SYDVKM. V gave up 6 bases and J gave up 1 base; unmatched junction bases: 6. The CDR3 is 14 amino acids. Here the CDR3 reads CASREVQGSYEQYF. The CDR3 coding sequence is TGTGCCAGCAGGGAAGTACAGGGGTCCTACGAGCAGTACTTC. Looking up the rest from reference TRBV28 and TRBJ2-7 gives the full variable domain: DVKVTQSSRYLVKRTGEKVFLECVQDMDHENMFWYRQDPGLGLRLIYFSYDVKMKEKGDIPEGYSVSREKKERFSLILESASTNQTSMYLCASREVQGSYEQYFGPGTRLTVT.

The chain couples TRBV27 to TRBJ2-5; D unclear. Trimming took 2 bases from V and 2 from J, leaving 6 bases between them. Germline V gene data show CDR1 as MNHEY and CDR2 as SMNVEV (reference sequence). The CDR3 is 13 amino acids. The CDR3 region is CASSLAPQETQYF. In DNA form, the CDR3 reads TGTGCCAGCAGTTTAGCGCCTCAAGAGACCCAGTACTTC.

The genes are TRBV30 and TRBJ2-7, with a possible D match to TRBD2 (5 bases). Trimming cost V 5 bases and J 1 base, with 12 bases left between them. The CDR3 is 13 amino acids. Per the germline V gene, CDR1 is GTSNPN and CDR2 is SVGIG (reference sequence). The CDR3, as DNA: TGTGCCTGGGACTCCGGACTTTCCTACGAGCAGTACTTC. Its translation is CAWDSGLSYEQYF.

The chain joins TRBV19 to TRBJ1-2, with 7 nucleotides matching TRBD1. With V trimmed by 5 bases and J by 6 bases, 15 bases remained unmatched. Germline lookup yields CDR1 LNHDA and CDR2 SQIVND (reference sequence). This CDR3 is 16 amino acids long. CDR3 loop: CASSVTGTASIHGYTF. The CDR3 DNA reads as TGTGCCAGTAGTGTCACCGGGACAGCTTCAATTCATGGCTACACCTTC.

This chain joins TRBV19 and TRBJ1-1; tentatively, D is TRBD1 (5 bases). V shed 6 bases and J shed 7 bases, with 12 bases lying between them. This CDR3 contains 12 residues. Germline-derived CDR1 and CDR2 are LNHDA and SQIVND (reference sequence). CDR3: CASRGLTVEAFF. Here the CDR3 DNA reads TGTGCCAGTAGGGGATTGACAGTTGAAGCTTTCTTT.

CDR3 sequence: CAEPAGERGWGDTQYF. The CDR3 DNA follows: TGTGCCGAACCGGCCGGCGAGCGGGGTTGGGGAGATACGCAGTATTTT. The chain joins TRBV5-8 to TRBJ2-3; TRBD2 aligns across 7 bases. CDR1 is SGHTS, CDR2 YDEGEE, per germline. The CDR3 runs 16 residues. J lost 5 bases, V lost 10 bases, and 19 bases had no gene match.

V is TRBV2 and J is TRBJ1-1; no clear D. CDR1 is SNHLY and CDR2 is FYNNEI in the germline V gene. V lost 0 bases, J lost 8 bases, and 13 bases lay in between. The length of the CDR3 is 14 residues. The CDR3 sequence: CASSEALGSKEAFF. The CDR3 bases are TGTGCCAGCAGTGAAGCTCTTGGCAGTAAGGAAGCTTTCTTT. Full variable domain (remainder filled in from reference TRBV2 and TRBJ1-1): EPEVTQTPSHQVTQMGQEVILRCVPISNHLYFYWYRQILGQKVEFLVSFYNNEISEKSEIFDDQFSVERPDGSNFTLKIRSTKLEDSAMYFCASSEALGSKEAFFGQGTRLTVV.

This rearrangement joins TRBV30 to TRBJ2-7; 9 bases are a match to TRBD1. Trimming removed 2 bases from V and 2 bases from J; junction bases left unmatched: 4. The CDR3 covers 14 residues. Germline V gene sequence: CDR1 GTSNPN, CDR2 SVGIG (reference sequence). This CDR3 reads CAWSLGQGPYEQYF. The CDR3, as DNA: TGTGCCTGGAGTCTCGGACAGGGGCCCTACGAGCAGTACTTC.

The DNA of the CDR3 is TGTGCCAGCACCCCTTTTAGGGGGCCCTACAATGAGCAGTTCTTC. Residues: CASTPFRGPYNEQFF. This chain uses TRBV7-2 with TRBJ2-1, with 7 bases lining up with TRBD1. The CDR3 runs 15 residues. CDR1 and CDR2 (germline): SGHTA, FQGNSA. With V trimmed by 7 bases and J by 2 bases, 8 bases remained unmatched.

The rearrangement uses TRBV6-9 and TRBJ2-5; TRBD1 agrees at 11 bases. J lost 2 bases, V lost 11 bases, and 7 bases had no gene match. This CDR3 comprises 14 residues. Looked up from germline, CDR1 is MNHGY and CDR2 is SVAAGI. The CDR3 sequence: CAQVGDRGQETQYF. CDR3 nucleotide sequence: TGTGCCCAGGTGGGGGACAGGGGGCAAGAGACCCAGTACTTC.

The chain links TRBV2 to TRBJ2-3; TRBD2 aligns across 8 bases. This CDR3 is built from 14 residues. Losses at the gene ends were 6 bases for V and 8 bases for J; bases not matched to a gene: 10. The germline gives CDR1 SNHLY, CDR2 FYNNEI. As DNA, the CDR3 is TGTGCCAGCAGGTTGTGGACTAGCAAGGGTACGCAGTATTTT. It is translated as CASRLWTSKGTQYF.

The chain employs TRBV24-1 and TRBJ2-6; TRBD2 aligns across 7 bases. After removal of 7 bases from V and 1 base from J, the junction contained 9 bases not matched to a gene. From germline, CDR1 is KGHDR and CDR2 SFDVKD. The CDR3 is made up of 17 amino acids. The CDR3 coding sequence is TGTGCCACCAGCGGGGGGACGTTAATATCTGGGGCCAACGTCCTGACTTTC. Translation gives CATSGGTLISGANVLTF.

The chain combines TRBV4-2 with TRBJ2-7, with D possibly being TRBD1 (5 bases). The germline V gene has CDR1 LGHNA and CDR2 YNFKEQ. The ends were cut back, 1 base at V and 6 bases at J, with 22 bases in the middle. This CDR3 region has 17 residues. Here the CDR3 reads CASSQVGARYRSAEQYF. CDR3 coding DNA: TGTGCCAGCAGCCAAGTCGGAGCCCGCTACAGGTCTGCCGAGCAGTACTTC.

The chain has TRBV6-5 and TRBJ2-2; no clear D gene. CDR3 length: 14 amino acids. In germline, CDR1 is MNHEY, CDR2 SVGAGI. V lost 0 bases and J 2 bases, leaving 4 bases between the germline ends. The CDR3 is CASSYSLNTGELFF. CDR3 coding DNA: TGTGCCAGCAGTTACTCCCTAAACACCGGGGAGCTGTTTTTT.

This clone was counted a single time. V usage is TRBV19 and J usage is TRBJ1-5; no firm D call. Between the trimmed V and J ends, which lost 5 bases and 0 bases, there was a span of 11 bases. The CDR3 totals 15 residues. CDR1 is LNHDA, CDR2 SQIVND, per germline (reference sequence). CDR3 nucleotides: TGTGCCAGTAGTCGGGAGGGCAATAGCAATCAGCCCCAGCATTTT. Protein: CASSREGNSNQPQHF. The variable domain in full, with the rest retrieved from reference TRBV19 and TRBJ1-5, is DGGITQSPKYLFRKEGQNVTLSCEQNLNHDAMYWYRQDPGQGLRLIYYSQIVNDFQKGDIAEGYSVSREKKESFPLTVTSAQKNPTAFYLCASSREGNSNQPQHFGDGTRLSIL.

The V call is TRBV6-5, the J call TRBJ2-1, with TRBD2 identical over 11 bases. CDR3 length equals 15 residues. J lost 3 bases, V lost 8 bases, and 6 bases had no gene match. Germline V CDR1 and CDR2: MNHEY, SVGAGI. CDR3 in amino acids: CASAPGTSGYNEQFF. The CDR3 nucleotides are TGTGCCAGCGCTCCCGGGACTAGCGGCTACAATGAGCAGTTCTTC.

This clone was counted once. This sequence joins TRBV4-1 and TRBJ2-5; the match to TRBD2 covers 8 bases. Unmatched junction bases numbered 5, after V lost 1 base and J lost 4 bases. Per germline, CDR1 MGHRA and CDR2 YSYEKL. The length of the CDR3 is 15 residues. CDR3 DNA: TGCGCCAGCAGCCAAGGGACGGGGGGGCGAGAGACCCAGTACTTC. It encodes CASSQGTGGRETQYF.

This sequence joins TRBV30 and TRBJ2-7; 8 bases match TRBD1. Trimming took 0 bases from V and 6 from J; bases not matched to a gene: 7. The CDR3 runs 14 residues. The germline V gene encodes CDR1 GTSNPN and CDR2 SVGIG (reference sequence). CDR3 residues: CAWSVLTGVGEQYF. In DNA form, the CDR3 reads TGTGCCTGGAGTGTTTTGACAGGGGTAGGCGAGCAGTACTTC.

The table lists this clone with a few counts. The chain joins TRBV19 to TRBJ1-5; maybe TRBD1 (6 bases). The CDR3 loop spans 15 amino acids. V was cut by 2 bases and J by 2 bases, with 10 bases left in between. The germline V gene has CDR1 LNHDA and CDR2 SQIVND (reference sequence). Here the CDR3 reads CASSIQWTGNQPQHF. The CDR3, as DNA: TGTGCCAGTAGTATACAATGGACAGGCAATCAGCCCCAGCATTTT.